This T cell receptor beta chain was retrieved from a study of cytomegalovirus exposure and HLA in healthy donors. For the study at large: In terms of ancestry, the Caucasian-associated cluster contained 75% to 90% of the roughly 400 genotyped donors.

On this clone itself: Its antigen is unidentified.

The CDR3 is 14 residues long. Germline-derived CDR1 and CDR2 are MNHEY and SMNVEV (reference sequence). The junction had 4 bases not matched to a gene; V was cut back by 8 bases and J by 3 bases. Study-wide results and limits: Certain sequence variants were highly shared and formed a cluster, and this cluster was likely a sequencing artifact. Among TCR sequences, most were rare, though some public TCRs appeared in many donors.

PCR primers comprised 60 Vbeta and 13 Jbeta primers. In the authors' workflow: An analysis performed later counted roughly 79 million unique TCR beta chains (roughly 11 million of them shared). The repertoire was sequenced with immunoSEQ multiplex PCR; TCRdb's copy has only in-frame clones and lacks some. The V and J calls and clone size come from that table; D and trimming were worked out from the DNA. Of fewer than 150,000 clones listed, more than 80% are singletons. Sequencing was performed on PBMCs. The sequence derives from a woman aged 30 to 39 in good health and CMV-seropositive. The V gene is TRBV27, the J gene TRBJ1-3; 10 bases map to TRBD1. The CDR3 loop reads CASRQGASGNTIYF. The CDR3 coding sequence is TGTGCCAGCCGACAGGGGGCAAGTGGAAACACCATATATTTT.